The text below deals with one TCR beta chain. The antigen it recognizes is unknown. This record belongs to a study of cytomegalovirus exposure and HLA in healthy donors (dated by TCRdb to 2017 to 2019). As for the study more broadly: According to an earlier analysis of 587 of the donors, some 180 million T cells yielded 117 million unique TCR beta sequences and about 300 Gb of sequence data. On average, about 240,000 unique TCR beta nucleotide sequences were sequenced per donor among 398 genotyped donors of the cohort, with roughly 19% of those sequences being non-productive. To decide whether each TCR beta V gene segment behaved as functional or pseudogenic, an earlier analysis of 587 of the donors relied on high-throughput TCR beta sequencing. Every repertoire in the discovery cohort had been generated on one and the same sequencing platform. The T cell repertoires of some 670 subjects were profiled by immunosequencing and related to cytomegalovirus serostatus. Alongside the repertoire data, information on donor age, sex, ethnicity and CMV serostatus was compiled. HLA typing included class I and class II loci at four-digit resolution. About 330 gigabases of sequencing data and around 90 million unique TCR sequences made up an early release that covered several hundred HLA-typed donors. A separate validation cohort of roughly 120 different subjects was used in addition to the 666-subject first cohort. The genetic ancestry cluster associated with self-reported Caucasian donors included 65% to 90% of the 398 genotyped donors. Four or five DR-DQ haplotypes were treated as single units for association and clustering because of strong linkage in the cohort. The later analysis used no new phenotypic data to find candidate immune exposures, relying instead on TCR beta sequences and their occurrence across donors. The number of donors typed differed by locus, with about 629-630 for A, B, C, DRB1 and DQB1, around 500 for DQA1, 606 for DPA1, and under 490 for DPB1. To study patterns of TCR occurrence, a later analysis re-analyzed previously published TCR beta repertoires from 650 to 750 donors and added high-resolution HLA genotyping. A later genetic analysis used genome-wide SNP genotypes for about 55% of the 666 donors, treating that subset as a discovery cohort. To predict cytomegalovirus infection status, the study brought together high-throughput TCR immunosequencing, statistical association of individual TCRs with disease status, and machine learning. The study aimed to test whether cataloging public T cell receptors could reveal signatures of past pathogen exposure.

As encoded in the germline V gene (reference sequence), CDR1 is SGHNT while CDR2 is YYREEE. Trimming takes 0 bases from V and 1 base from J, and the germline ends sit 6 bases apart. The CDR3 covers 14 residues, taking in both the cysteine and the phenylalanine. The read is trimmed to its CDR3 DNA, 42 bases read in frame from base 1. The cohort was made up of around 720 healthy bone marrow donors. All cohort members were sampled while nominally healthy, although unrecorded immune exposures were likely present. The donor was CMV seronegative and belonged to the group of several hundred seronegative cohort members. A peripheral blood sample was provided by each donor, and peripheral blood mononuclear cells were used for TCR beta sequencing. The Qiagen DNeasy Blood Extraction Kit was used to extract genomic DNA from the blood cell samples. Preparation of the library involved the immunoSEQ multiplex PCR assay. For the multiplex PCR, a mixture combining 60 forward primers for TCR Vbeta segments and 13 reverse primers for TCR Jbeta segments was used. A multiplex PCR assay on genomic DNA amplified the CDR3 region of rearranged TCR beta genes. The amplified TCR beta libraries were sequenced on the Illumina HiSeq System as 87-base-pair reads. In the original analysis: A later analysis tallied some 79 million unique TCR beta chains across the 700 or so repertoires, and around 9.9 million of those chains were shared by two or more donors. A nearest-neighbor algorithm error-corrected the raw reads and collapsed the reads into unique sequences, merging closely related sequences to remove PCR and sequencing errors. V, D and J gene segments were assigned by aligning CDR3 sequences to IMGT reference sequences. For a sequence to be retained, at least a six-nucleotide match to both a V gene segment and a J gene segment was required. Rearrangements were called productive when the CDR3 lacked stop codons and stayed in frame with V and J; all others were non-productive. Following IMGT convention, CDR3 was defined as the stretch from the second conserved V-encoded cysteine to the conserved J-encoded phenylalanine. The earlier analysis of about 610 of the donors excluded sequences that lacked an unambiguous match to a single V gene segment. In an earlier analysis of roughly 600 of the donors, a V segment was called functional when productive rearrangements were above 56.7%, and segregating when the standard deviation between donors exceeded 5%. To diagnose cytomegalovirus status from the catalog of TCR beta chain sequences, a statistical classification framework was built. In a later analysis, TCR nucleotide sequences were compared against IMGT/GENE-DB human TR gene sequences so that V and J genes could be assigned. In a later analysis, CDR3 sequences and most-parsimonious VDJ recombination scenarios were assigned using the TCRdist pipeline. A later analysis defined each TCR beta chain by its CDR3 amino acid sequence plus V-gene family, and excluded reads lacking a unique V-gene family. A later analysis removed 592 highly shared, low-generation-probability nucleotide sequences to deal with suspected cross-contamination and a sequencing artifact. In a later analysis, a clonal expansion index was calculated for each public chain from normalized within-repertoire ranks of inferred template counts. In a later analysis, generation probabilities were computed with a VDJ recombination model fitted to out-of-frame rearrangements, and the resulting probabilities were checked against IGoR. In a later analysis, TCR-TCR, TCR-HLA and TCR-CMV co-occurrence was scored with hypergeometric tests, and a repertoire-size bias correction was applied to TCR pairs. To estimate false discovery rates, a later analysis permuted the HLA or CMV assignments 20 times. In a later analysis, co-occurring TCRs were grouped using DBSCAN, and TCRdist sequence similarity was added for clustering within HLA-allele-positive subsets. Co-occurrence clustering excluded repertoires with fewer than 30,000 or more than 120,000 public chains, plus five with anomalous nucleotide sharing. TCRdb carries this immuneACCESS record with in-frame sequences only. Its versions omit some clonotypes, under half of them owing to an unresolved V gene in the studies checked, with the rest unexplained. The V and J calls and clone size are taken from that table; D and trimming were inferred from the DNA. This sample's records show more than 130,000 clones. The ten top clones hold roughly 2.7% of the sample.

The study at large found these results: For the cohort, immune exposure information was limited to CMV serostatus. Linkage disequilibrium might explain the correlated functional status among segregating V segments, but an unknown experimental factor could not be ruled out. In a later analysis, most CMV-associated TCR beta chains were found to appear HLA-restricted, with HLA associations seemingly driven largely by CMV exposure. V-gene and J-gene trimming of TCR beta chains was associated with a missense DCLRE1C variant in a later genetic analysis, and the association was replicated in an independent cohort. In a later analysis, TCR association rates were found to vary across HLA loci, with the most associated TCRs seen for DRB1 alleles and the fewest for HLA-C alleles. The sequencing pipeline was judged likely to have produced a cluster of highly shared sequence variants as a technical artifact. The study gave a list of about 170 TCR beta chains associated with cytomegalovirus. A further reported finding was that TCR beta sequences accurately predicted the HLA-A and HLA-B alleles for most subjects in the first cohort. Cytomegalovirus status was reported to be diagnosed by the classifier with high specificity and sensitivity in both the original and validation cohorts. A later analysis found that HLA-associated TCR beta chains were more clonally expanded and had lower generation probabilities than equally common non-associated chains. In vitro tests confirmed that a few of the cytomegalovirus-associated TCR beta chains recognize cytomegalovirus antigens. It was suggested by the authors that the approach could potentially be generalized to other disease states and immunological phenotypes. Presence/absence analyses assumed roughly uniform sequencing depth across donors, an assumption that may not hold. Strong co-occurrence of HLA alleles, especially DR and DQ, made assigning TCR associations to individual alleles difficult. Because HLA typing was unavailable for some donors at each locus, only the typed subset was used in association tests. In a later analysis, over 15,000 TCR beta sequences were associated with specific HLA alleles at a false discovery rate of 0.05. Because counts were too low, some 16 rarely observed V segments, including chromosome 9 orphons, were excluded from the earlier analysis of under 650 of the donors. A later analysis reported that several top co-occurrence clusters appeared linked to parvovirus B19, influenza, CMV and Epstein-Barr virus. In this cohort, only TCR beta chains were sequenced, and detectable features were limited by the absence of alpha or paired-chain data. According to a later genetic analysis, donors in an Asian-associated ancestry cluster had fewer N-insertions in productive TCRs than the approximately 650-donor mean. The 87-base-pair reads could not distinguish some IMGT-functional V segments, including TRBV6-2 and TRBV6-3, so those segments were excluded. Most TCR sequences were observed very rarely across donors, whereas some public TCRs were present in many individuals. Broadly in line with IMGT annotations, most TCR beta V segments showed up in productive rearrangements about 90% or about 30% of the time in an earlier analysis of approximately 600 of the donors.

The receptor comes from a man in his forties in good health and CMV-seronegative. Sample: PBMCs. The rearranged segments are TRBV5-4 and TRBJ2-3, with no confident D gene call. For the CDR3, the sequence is CASSLDPGTDTQYF. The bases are TGTGCCAGCAGCTTGGATCCCGGCACAGATACGCAGTATTTT.